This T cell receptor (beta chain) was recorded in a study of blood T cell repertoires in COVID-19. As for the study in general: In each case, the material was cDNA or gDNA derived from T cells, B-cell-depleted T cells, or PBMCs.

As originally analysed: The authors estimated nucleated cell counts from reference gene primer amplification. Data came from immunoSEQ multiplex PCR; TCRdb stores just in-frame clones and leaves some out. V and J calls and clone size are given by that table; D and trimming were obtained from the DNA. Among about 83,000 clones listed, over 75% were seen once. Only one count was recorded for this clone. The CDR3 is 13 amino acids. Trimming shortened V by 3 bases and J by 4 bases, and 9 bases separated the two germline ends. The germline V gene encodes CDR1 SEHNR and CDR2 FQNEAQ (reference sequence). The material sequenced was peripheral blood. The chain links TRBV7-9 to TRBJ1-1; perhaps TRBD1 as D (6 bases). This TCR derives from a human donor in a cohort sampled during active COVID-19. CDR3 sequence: CASSFSGVTEAFF. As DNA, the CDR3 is TGTGCCAGCAGCTTTTCAGGGGTCACTGAAGCTTTCTTT.